The 10 T cell receptor beta chains below come from one sample, sequenced in a study of shared clonotypes between healthy human individuals. Assay: immunoSEQ multiplex PCR; the TCRdb copy retains only in-frame clones and omits some. The sample records hundreds of thousands of clones, roughly 78% being singletons. What was sequenced was memory CD4+ T cells sorted from blood. As for subset: CD45RA-negative fraction. The receptors were sampled from a woman aged 25 to 45 in good health.

CDR3 nucleotides: TGTGCCAGCAGTGAATCAGGGGGGACGGGGGAGCAGTTCTTC. This translates into CASSESGGTGEQFF. The genes are TRBV25-1 and TRBJ2-1, with a weak D call TRBD1 (7 bases). The CDR3 length is 14 residues. Germline V lookup: CDR1 MGHDK, CDR2 SYGVNS. The V gene lost 1 base and the J gene lost 10 bases, with 14 bases spanning the gap.

The sample holds a few counts of this clone. The genes are TRBV19 and TRBJ1-1, with TRBD1 identical over 9 bases. Losses at the gene ends were 6 bases for V and 1 base for J; bases not matched to a gene: 9. Germline assignment: CDR1 LNHDA and CDR2 SQIVND (reference sequence). The CDR3 is 16 amino acids. DNA of the CDR3: TGTGCCAGTAGCAACCGGGGGACAGGGCCGAACACTGAAGCTTTCTTT. Translated: CASSNRGTGPNTEAFF.

In DNA form, the CDR3 reads TGTGCCAGCAGCGCGGGATTCCCTTACGAGCAGTACTTC. This gives the protein CASSAGFPYEQYF. This chain joins TRBV7-9 and TRBJ2-5, with a possible D match to TRBD2 (6 bases). With the DNA end fitting TRBJ2-7 better, the J assignment may be wrong. The CDR3 is made up of 13 amino acids. Looked up from germline, CDR1 is SEHNR and CDR2 is FQNEAQ (reference sequence).

The count of this clone is one. The rearrangement joins TRBV29-1 to TRBJ1-1; TRBD1 matches at 7 bases. From germline, CDR1 is SQVTM and CDR2 ANQGSEA. The V gene end was trimmed by 7 bases and the J gene end by 4 bases; junction bases not matched to a gene: 15. This CDR3 region has 15 residues. CDR3 loop: CSATHRQGRSTEAFF. DNA for the CDR3: TGCAGCGCCACCCATCGACAGGGAAGGAGCACTGAAGCTTTCTTT.

The chain couples TRBV15 to TRBJ2-7; 9 bases match TRBD1. This CDR3 has 15 amino acids. Trimming removed 4 bases from V and 4 bases from J; junction bases left unmatched: 8. CDR1 is LNHNV, CDR2 YYDKDF, per germline (reference sequence). This CDR3 reads CATSKPGQGIYEQYF. CDR3 nucleotides: TGTGCCACCAGCAAACCGGGACAGGGTATTTACGAGCAGTACTTC. Filled out from reference TRBV15 and TRBJ2-7, the complete variable domain reads DAMVIQNPRYQVTQFGKPVTLSCSQTLNHNVMYWYQQKSSQAPKLLFHYYDKDFNNEADTPDNFQSRRPNTSFCFLDIRSPGLGDTAMYLCATSKPGQGIYEQYFGPGTRLTVT.

The CDR3 DNA follows: TGTGCCAGCAGCTTAAAGGCCCAAAAATACGAGCAGTACTTC. Translated, it gives CASSLKAQKYEQYF. The V and J genes are TRBV7-3 and TRBJ2-7, with unresolved D. The CDR3 runs 14 residues. Trimming took off 1 base at V and 4 bases at J, with 11 bases between the two ends. CDR1 and CDR2 (germline): SGHTA, FQGTGA.

V and J are TRBV7-6 and TRBJ2-2; perhaps D is TRBD1 or TRBD2 (5 bases each). CDR3 size: 17 residues. Between the trimmed V and J ends, which lost 5 bases and 4 bases, there was a span of 20 bases. The germline CDR1 and CDR2 sequences are SGHVS and FNYEAQ. The CDR3 DNA follows: TGTGCCAGCAGCCCTCCTGCCTTGGGTGGGGGCACCGGGGAGCTGTTTTTT. Translating gives CASSPPALGGGTGELFF.

V usage is TRBV5-4 and J usage is TRBJ1-4; D gene uncertain. Germline V CDR1 and CDR2: SGHNT, YYREEE (reference sequence). Trimming removed 3 bases at V and 0 bases at J, with 6 bases between. CDR3 length equals 14 residues. The CDR3 DNA reads TGTGCCAGCAGCTACAAAGCAACTAATGAAAAACTGTTTTTT. This codes for CASSYKATNEKLFF.

This clone was counted a single time. CDR3 in DNA: TGTGCCAGCAGCTTACGGGACAGGGTGTACAATGAGCAGTTCTTC. Encoded protein: CASSLRDRVYNEQFF. The chain couples TRBV5-8 to TRBJ2-1; the match to TRBD1 covers 9 bases. The V gene's germline CDR1 is SGHTS and CDR2 YDEGEE. The CDR3 loop spans 15 amino acids. V dropped 2 bases and J dropped 4; count of bases not matched to a gene: 4.

The chain recombines TRBV19 with TRBJ1-5; D is ambiguous. The germline V and J ends were trimmed by 3 bases and 2 bases, with 11 bases remaining between them. The CDR3 sequence is 15 residues long. Germline CDR1 is LNHDA and CDR2 is SQIVND (reference sequence). The CDR3 bases are TGTGCCAGTAGTATGAATGATGTAGGCAATCAGCCCCAGCATTTT. Encoded protein: CASSMNDVGNQPQHF.